This T cell receptor beta chain was identified in a study of regulatory T cells in long-lasting Graves disease. With iRepertoire HTBI primers and Arm-PCR of CDR3 regions, TCR beta libraries were built. One entry per CDR3 protein, called by TCRdb with MiXCR from the multiplex PCR reads. The table records about 460,000 distinct CDR3 sequences, 13% to 15% of them present only once. As for time point: newly diagnosed GD, antithyroid drugs for less than 3 months. From RNA extracted from PBMCs, the TCR library was made. Germline V gene lookup returns CDR1 LNHDA and CDR2 SQIVND (reference sequence). CDR3 length: 14 amino acids. The V gene lost 7 bases and the J gene lost 1 base, with 13 bases spanning the gap. Turning to this clonotype: A much larger clone sits a single nucleotide away, making a read error possible.

The sample was also linked to a second study, of T cells in Graves' hyperthyroidism and ophthalmopathy.

The sample was peripheral blood mononuclear cells (PBMCs), taken at new diagnosis, from a patient treated with antithyroid drugs. The receptor comes from a woman between 45 and 60 years old with Graves disease. The rearrangement links TRBV19 to TRBJ1-1; possible D gene TRBD1, 6 bases. The CDR3 DNA sequence: TGTGCCAGTAATGCAGGGGAGTGGAACACTGAAGCTTTCTTT. It yields the protein CASNAGEWNTEAFF.